This is a list of T cell receptor beta chains from one sample in a study of regulatory T cells in long-lasting Graves disease. TCRdb redid the calling of the multiplex PCR reads with MiXCR, one entry per CDR3 protein. This table has more than 350,000 distinct CDR3 sequences, under 15% appearing once. A further study also used this sample, focusing on T cells in Graves' hyperthyroidism and ophthalmopathy.

The starting material was peripheral blood mononuclear cells (PBMCs), obtained at new diagnosis, from a patient treated with antithyroid drugs. These receptors were collected from a woman under 40 with Graves disease. The CDR3 runs from the conserved cysteine through the conserved F or W. A D gene is named only where the DNA matches it firmly. Where a row states a size, it is once, few, many or the class of an expanded clone; other rows omit it.

j_gene: TRBJ1-2
d_gene: TRBD1
abundance: few
v_gene: TRBV6-2/TRBV6-3
CDR3aa: CASSYAGGDGYTF
CDR3nt: TGTGCCAGCAGTTATGCAGGGGGGGATGGCTACACCTTC

j_gene: TRBJ2-7
d_gene: .
abundance: many
v_gene: TRBV20-1
CDR3aa: CSVTGGRGAYEQYF
CDR3nt: TGCAGTGTCACCGGGGGGCGAGGGGCCTACGAGCAGTACTTC

j_gene: TRBJ2-5
d_gene: TRBD1
abundance: .
v_gene: TRBV24-1
CDR3aa: CATARGQGVGETQYF
CDR3nt: TGTGCCACCGCCCGTGGACAGGGGGTCGGAGAGACCCAGTACTTC

j_gene: TRBJ2-1
d_gene: .
abundance: many
v_gene: TRBV29-1
CDR3aa: CSVGDRSSYNEQFF
CDR3nt: TGCAGCGTTGGGGACCGAAGCTCCTACAATGAGCAGTTCTTC

j_gene: TRBJ2-4
d_gene: TRBD2
abundance: .
v_gene: TRBV7-9
CDR3aa: CASSLGPFREGAKNIQYF
CDR3nt: TGTGCCAGCAGCTTAGGACCTTTCAGGGAGGGAGCCAAAAACATTCAGTACTTC

j_gene: TRBJ2-3
d_gene: .
abundance: .
v_gene: TRBV11-2
CDR3aa: CACSLVGRSDTQYF
CDR3nt: TGTGCCTGCAGCTTAGTTGGGCGGTCTGATACGCAGTATTTT

j_gene: TRBJ2-2
d_gene: TRBD1
abundance: .
v_gene: TRBV12-3/TRBV12-4
CDR3aa: CASSRNPTGNPGELFF
CDR3nt: TGTGCCAGCAGCCGAAATCCGACAGGGAACCCCGGGGAGCTGTTTTTT

j_gene: TRBJ2-1
d_gene: TRBD2
abundance: many
v_gene: TRBV20-1
CDR3aa: CSAPTSGRARNEQFF
CDR3nt: TGCAGTGCTCCAACTAGCGGGAGGGCCAGGAATGAGCAGTTCTTC

j_gene: TRBJ2-2
d_gene: TRBD2
abundance: few
v_gene: TRBV6-9
CDR3aa: CASSYGRLAIGELFF
CDR3nt: TGTGCCAGCAGTTATGGGAGACTAGCTATCGGGGAGCTGTTTTTT

j_gene: TRBJ2-3
d_gene: .
abundance: many
v_gene: TRBV10-3
CDR3aa: CAISETNDTQYF
CDR3nt: TGTGCCATCAGTGAGACTAACGATACGCAGTATTTT

j_gene: TRBJ1-1
d_gene: .
abundance: few
v_gene: TRBV20-1
CDR3aa: CSATPRNEAEAFF
CDR3nt: TGCAGTGCTACACCCCGTAATGAGGCTGAAGCTTTCTTT

j_gene: TRBJ2-3
d_gene: .
abundance: .
v_gene: TRBV19
CDR3aa: CASSAALGGSTQYF
CDR3nt: TGTGCCAGTAGTGCGGCCTTGGGCGGCTCTACGCAGTATTTT

j_gene: TRBJ2-5
d_gene: TRBD2
abundance: .
v_gene: TRBV3-1
CDR3aa: CASSHGWTGTSGHPQETQYF
CDR3nt: TGCGCCAGCAGCCATGGGTGGACGGGGACTAGCGGGCACCCCCAAGAGACCCAGTACTTC

j_gene: TRBJ2-2
d_gene: .
abundance: many
v_gene: TRBV2
CDR3aa: CASRVRGYAGELFF
CDR3nt: TGTGCCAGCAGGGTCAGGGGCTACGCCGGGGAGCTGTTTTTT

j_gene: TRBJ1-1
d_gene: TRBD1
abundance: many
v_gene: TRBV11-2
CDR3aa: CASSRRADRANTEAFF
CDR3nt: TGTGCCAGCAGCCGCCGGGCCGACAGGGCGAACACTGAAGCTTTCTTT

j_gene: TRBJ2-7
d_gene: .
abundance: few
v_gene: TRBV27
CDR3aa: CASSLFPGDVYEQYF
CDR3nt: TGTGCCAGCAGTTTATTTCCGGGAGACGTGTACGAGCAGTACTTC

j_gene: TRBJ2-1
d_gene: TRBD2
abundance: .
v_gene: TRBV29-1
CDR3aa: CSVDHSGTSGRNEQFF
CDR3nt: TGCAGCGTCGATCACTCCGGGACTAGCGGGAGGAATGAGCAGTTCTTC

j_gene: TRBJ1-1
d_gene: .
abundance: many
v_gene: TRBV25-1
CDR3aa: CASRFRDPNTEAFF
CDR3nt: TGTGCCAGCAGATTCCGGGATCCGAACACTGAAGCTTTCTTT

j_gene: TRBJ1-2
d_gene: .
abundance: many
v_gene: TRBV18
CDR3aa: CASSPPATTIYGYTF
CDR3nt: TGTGCCAGCTCACCACCCGCTACTACTATATATGGCTACACCTTC

j_gene: TRBJ2-1
d_gene: TRBD2
abundance: .
v_gene: TRBV6-1
CDR3aa: CASSEEVSGTYNEQFF
CDR3nt: TGTGCCAGCAGTGAAGAGGTTAGCGGGACCTACAATGAGCAGTTCTTC

j_gene: TRBJ1-2
d_gene: .
abundance: few
v_gene: TRBV30
CDR3aa: CAWSDETQTAYYGYTF
CDR3nt: TGTGCCTGGAGCGACGAAACCCAGACAGCCTACTATGGCTACACCTTC

j_gene: TRBJ2-3
d_gene: .
abundance: many
v_gene: TRBV7-7
CDR3aa: CASSRDGDTQYF
CDR3nt: TGTGCCAGCAGTCGAGATGGTGATACGCAGTATTTT